This T cell receptor beta chain is from a study of breast tumors, draining lymph nodes, adjacent tissues (dated by TCRdb to about 2016). At the level of the whole study: The study compared TCR beta repertoires across tumor, adjacent nontumor tissue and axillary lymph nodes from breast cancer patients. In human breast cancer, the study set out to assess how tumor, surrounding tissue and draining lymph node repertoires relate to one another and whether T cells might be exchanged between them.

From cysteine to phenylalanine, the CDR3 is 16 amino acids long. Only CDR3 DNA remains: 48 bases, in frame from the first base. As encoded in the germline V gene, CDR1 is KGHSH while CDR2 is LQKENI. The germline V and J ends show losses of 3 bases and 6 bases respectively, and no gene match explains 7 bases of the junction. Results and caveats for the whole study, not just this receptor: Tumor T-cell repertoires showed less diversity than lymph node repertoires and more diversity than nontumor tissue repertoires, and tumor T-cell repertoires showed preferential V and J gene usage. In luminal-like breast cancer, tumor and nontumor tissue repertoires resembled each other significantly more than in basal-like breast cancer. The conclusion that tumor T cells originate in lymph nodes was framed as consistent with a hypothesis rather than directly demonstrated. The data were judged consistent with most tumor T cells deriving from the lymph node and then expanding within tumor tissue.

The sample was run on an Illumina HiSeq 2000. Multiplex PCR amplification was used to generate the TCR beta chain libraries. High-throughput sequencing was used to analyze the amplified TCR beta chain products. TCRdb ran its own pipeline on the public reads, namely fastp trimming at Q25 and MiXCR clone calling, and kept in-frame beta chains. Each CDR3 protein gets just one entry, which takes the most common genes and DNA from the rows behind it. For this sample there are tens of thousands of distinct CDR3 sequences; roughly 39% appear just once. The top ten constitute about 11% of the sample. This clonotype appeared many times. The clone's antigen remains unknown. No base qualities exist here, and no much larger clone lies one base off it.

This sequence was found in a female donor with breast cancer. Some clones in this sample may be carry-over from other donors' samples. Recombination linked TRBV18 to TRBJ2-1; TRBD1 matches 11 bases in the middle. Specimen: breast tumor tissue. CDR3 loop: CASSPGQGAGFNEQFF. The nucleotide sequence is given as TGTGCCAGCTCACCTGGACAGGGGGCGGGTTTCAATGAGCAGTTCTTC.